The 30 T cell receptor beta chains given below trace back to one sample, sequenced in a study of blood T cell repertoires in COVID-19. Profiling relied on immunoSEQ multiplex PCR, and the TCRdb table lists in-frame clones only, not all of them. The data show 360,000 or so clones, approximately 84% seen once. The specimen sequenced was PBMCs or T cells enriched from blood (not recorded which). These receptors were obtained from a woman aged 30 to 39 who had recovered from COVID-19.

V gene TRBV5-1 combines with J gene TRBJ2-1; TRBD2 is a possible D gene (6 bases). CDR1 SGHRS and CDR2 YFSETQ come from the germline V gene. The CDR3 consists of 19 residues. The V gene lost 6 bases and the J gene lost 0 bases, with 25 bases spanning the gap. The DNA for the CDR3 is TGCGCCAGCAAGGACCTACCTTTCCAAGCGGGTCCCTCCTACAATGAGCAGTTCTTC. Its translation is CASKDLPFQAGPSYNEQFF.

The V and J genes are TRBV5-5 and TRBJ2-7; 10 bases agree with TRBD2. Germline V gives CDR1 SGHKS, CDR2 YYEKEE (reference sequence). The CDR3 spans 14 residues. V lost 3 bases to trimming and J lost 5 bases; unmatched junction nucleotides: 5. The CDR3 nucleotides are TGTGCCAGCAGCTCCGTAGCGGGAGGCCACGAGCAGTACTTC. Residues: CASSSVAGGHEQYF. The whole variable domain, filled in from reference TRBV5-5 and TRBJ2-7, reads DAGVTQSPTHLIKTRGQQVTLRCSPISGHKSVSWYQQVLGQGPQFIFQYYEKEERGRGNFPDRFSARQFPNYSSELNVNALLLGDSALYLCASSSVAGGHEQYFGPGTRLTVT.

The chain uses TRBV28 and TRBJ1-3; D might be TRBD1 (6 bases). The CDR3 has 15 amino acids. Germline V gene sequence: CDR1 MDHEN, CDR2 SYDVKM. The V end lost 10 bases, the J end lost 4 bases, and 20 bases lay between the germline ends. The CDR3 nucleotides read TGTGCCACCTCGACCGGGGGGGCTGAAGGAAACACCATATATTTT. It specifies CATSTGGAEGNTIYF.

On this clone: Other DNA sequences within the sample encode an identical CDR3. This sequence joins TRBV9 and TRBJ1-2; weak D call: TRBD1 (5 bases). Trimming left V 0 bases short and J 7 bases short, with 10 bases between. CDR1 is SGDLS and CDR2 is YYNGEE in the germline V gene. The CDR3 contains 13 residues. The DNA for the CDR3 is TGTGCCAGCAGCGTAGGTGGAAGGGGTGGCTACACCTTC. Its protein is CASSVGGRGGYTF.

The chain links TRBV4-1 to TRBJ1-2; weak D call: TRBD1 (6 bases). The CDR3 is 13 amino acids. Trimming took 2 bases from V and 4 from J, leaving 8 bases between them. From germline, CDR1 is MGHRA and CDR2 YSYEKL. CDR3 nucleotides: TGCGCCAGCAGCCAACCAGGGGTCTATGGCTACACCTTC. Its translation is CASSQPGVYGYTF.

The chain employs TRBV9 and TRBJ2-2, with D tentatively TRBD2 (5 bases). Trimming took off 4 bases at V and 6 bases at J, with 13 bases between the two ends. This CDR3 region has 14 residues. Germline lookup yields CDR1 SGDLS and CDR2 YYNGEE. CDR3 protein: CASSQRLLSGELFF. Written as DNA, the CDR3 is TGTGCCAGCAGCCAGAGACTACTCTCCGGGGAGCTGTTTTTT.

The chain joins TRBV3-1 (or the pseudogene TRBV3-2) to TRBJ1-2; TRBD1 is a possible D gene (5 bases). The length of the CDR3 is 13 residues. Germline CDR1 and CDR2: LGHDT and YNNKEL (reference sequence). The V gene lost 4 bases and the J gene lost 8 bases, with 14 bases spanning the gap. CDR3 loop: CASSLGTFGGYTF. The CDR3 nucleotides read TGTGCCAGCAGCCTGGGGACTTTTGGAGGCTACACCTTC.

This chain connects TRBV5-1 to TRBJ2-1, with 11 bases matching TRBD2. The CDR3 has 19 residues. The trim removed 1 base at V and 0 bases at J, leaving 9 bases unmatched. Germline V lookup: CDR1 SGHRS, CDR2 YFSETQ. The CDR3 sequence: CASSLSRTSGSDSYNEQFF. CDR3 coding DNA: TGCGCCAGCAGCTTGAGTAGGACTAGCGGGTCAGACTCCTACAATGAGCAGTTCTTC.

The rearrangement joins TRBV11-2 to TRBJ2-5; perhaps TRBD2 as D (7 bases). This CDR3 is built from 15 residues. Germline V gene sequence: CDR1 SGHAT, CDR2 FQNNGV. V gave up 1 base and J gave up 9 bases, with 18 bases separating them. The CDR3 is CASSLGRGGAEAQYF. The CDR3 DNA sequence: TGTGCCAGCAGCTTAGGGCGAGGGGGGGCTGAGGCCCAGTACTTC.

The V and J genes are TRBV2 and TRBJ2-2, with 10 bases identical to TRBD2. The CDR3 is 15 residues long. The J segment lost 6 bases and the V segment lost 4 bases, leaving 5 bases of the junction unmatched. CDR1 and CDR2 from the germline V gene are SNHLY and FYNNEI. CDR3 DNA: TGTGCCAGCAGTGTGGAAGCGGGGGGGCCCGGGGAGCTGTTTTTT. Translation gives CASSVEAGGPGELFF.

The chain has TRBV5-6 and TRBJ2-1; 7 bases line up with TRBD1. Looked up from germline, CDR1 is SGHDT and CDR2 is YYEEEE. The CDR3 is made up of 14 amino acids. V lost 2 bases and J lost 7; bases outside the gene matches: 6. Here the CDR3 reads CASSFRTGVNEQFF. The CDR3 DNA reads as TGTGCCAGCAGCTTCCGAACAGGGGTAAATGAGCAGTTCTTC.

The chain combines TRBV7-9 with TRBJ2-3, with 9 nucleotides matching TRBD1. This CDR3 spans 15 amino acids. V trimming: 5 bases; J trimming: 5 bases; junction bases outside the gene matches: 8. Germline values: CDR1 SEHNR, CDR2 FQNEAQ (reference sequence). The CDR3 here is CASSGQGFLVDTQYF. The CDR3 DNA reads as TGTGCCAGCAGCGGACAGGGGTTTTTGGTAGATACGCAGTATTTT.

J is TRBJ2-2 and V is TRBV4-1; D uncertain. Trimming took off 3 bases at V and 0 bases at J, with 17 bases between the two ends. Germline V gene lookup returns CDR1 MGHRA and CDR2 YSYEKL. This CDR3 comprises 18 residues. CDR3 sequence reads: CASSHLPPSETNTGELFF. Here the CDR3 DNA reads TGCGCCAGCAGCCACCTTCCTCCGTCGGAGACGAACACCGGGGAGCTGTTTTTT.

This chain links TRBV29-1 with TRBJ2-5; D is perhaps TRBD1 (5 bases). Germline CDR1 and CDR2: SQVTM and ANQGSEA. The CDR3 extends over 13 amino acids. Trimming shortened V by 7 bases and J by 4 bases, and 16 bases separated the two germline ends. The DNA of the CDR3 is TGCAGCGCCAACGCGCAGGGTTCAGAGACCCAGTACTTC. It codes for CSANAQGSETQYF.

The chain is built from TRBV19 and TRBJ2-3, with D perhaps matching TRBD2 (5 bases). CDR3 length equals 15 residues. Per germline, CDR1 LNHDA and CDR2 SQIVND (reference sequence). V lost 3 bases, J lost 4 bases, and 14 bases lay in between. The CDR3: CASSIEGERSDTQYF. For the CDR3, the DNA is TGTGCCAGTAGTATTGAGGGAGAAAGGTCAGATACGCAGTATTTT.

As DNA, the CDR3 is TGTGCCAGCAGCCAAGAGGCAACAGGGACCGGGGAGCTGTTTTTT. This gives the protein CASSQEATGTGELFF. V usage is TRBV3-1 (or the pseudogene TRBV3-2) and J usage is TRBJ2-2; the D gene is possibly TRBD1 (6 bases). The CDR3 runs to 15 residues. V lost 0 bases, J lost 5 bases, and 10 bases lay in between. Germline lookup yields CDR1 LGHDT and CDR2 YNNKEL (reference sequence).

The count of this clone is one. The chain has TRBV5-1 and TRBJ2-7; 10 bases agree with TRBD2. Germline V gene sequence: CDR1 SGHRS, CDR2 YFSETQ. V lost 2 bases and J lost 3; bases outside the gene matches: 5. The CDR3 is made up of 15 amino acids. The CDR3, as DNA: TGCGCCAGCAGCTTCACTAGCGGGGCTCACTACGAGCAGTACTTC. It encodes CASSFTSGAHYEQYF.

This chain links TRBV7-9 with TRBJ1-1; D not resolved. The CDR3 length is 15 residues. Germline values: CDR1 SEHNR, CDR2 FQNEAQ (reference sequence). The V and J ends lost 1 base and 2 bases respectively, with 11 bases between them. CDR3 sequence (DNA): TGTGCCAGCAGCTTAGGCGACAACGTTAACACTGAAGCTTTCTTT. Protein sequence: CASSLGDNVNTEAFF.

V usage is TRBV30 and J usage is TRBJ1-6; D not certain. The CDR3 extends over 12 amino acids. The germline V and J ends were trimmed by 2 bases and 7 bases, with 6 bases remaining between them. CDR1 and CDR2 from the germline V gene are GTSNPN and SVGIG (reference sequence). The CDR3 here is CAWSHSNSPLHF. CDR3 DNA sequence: TGTGCCTGGAGTCACAGCAATTCACCCCTCCACTTT.

The sample holds one count of this clone. The CDR3: CASSPEGNTGELFF. CDR3 sequence (DNA): TGCGCCAGCAGTCCCGAGGGGAACACCGGGGAGCTGTTTTTT. The chain has TRBV10-1 and TRBJ2-2; D possibly corresponds to TRBD2 (5 bases). V gave up 5 bases and J gave up 1 base, with 8 bases separating them. The CDR3 has 14 residues. Germline CDR1 WNHNN, CDR2 SYGVQD (reference sequence).

This chain connects TRBV19 to TRBJ2-1; 14 nucleotides align to TRBD2. There are 18 residues in the CDR3. J lost 2 bases, V lost 5 bases, and 8 bases had no gene match. CDR1 and CDR2 from the germline V gene are LNHDA and SQIVND (reference sequence). This chain's CDR3 is CASSPGTSGSSTYNEQFF. The CDR3 coding sequence is TGTGCCAGTAGTCCCGGGACTAGCGGGAGTAGCACCTACAATGAGCAGTTCTTC.

This clone was counted between two and nine times. The chain combines TRBV6-5 with TRBJ1-6; D may be TRBD1 (5 bases). This CDR3 is 16 amino acids long. Trimming took off 0 bases at V and 3 bases at J, with 9 bases between the two ends. The germline gives CDR1 MNHEY, CDR2 SVGAGI. Written as DNA, the CDR3 is TGTGCCAGCAGTTACTCCCCCGACAGCTATAATTCACCCCTCCACTTT. Translation: CASSYSPDSYNSPLHF.

The V call is TRBV6-6, the J call TRBJ1-2; D is unresolved. Germline V gene lookup returns CDR1 MNHNY and CDR2 SVGAGI (reference sequence). V shed 5 bases and J shed 1 base, with 23 bases lying between them. The CDR3 covers 18 residues. The CDR3: CASSLRSSRHNFNYGYTF. In DNA form, the CDR3 reads TGTGCCAGCAGTCTTCGATCTTCGCGACATAACTTTAACTATGGCTACACCTTC.

The rearrangement joins TRBV5-1 to TRBJ1-4; no firm D call. Germline CDR1 SGHRS, CDR2 YFSETQ. The CDR3 loop spans 15 amino acids. V was cut by 0 bases and J by 1 base, with 7 bases left in between. CDR3 in amino acids: CASSLAAGTNEKLFF. CDR3 DNA sequence: TGCGCCAGCAGCTTGGCCGCCGGAACTAATGAAAAACTGTTTTTT.

The gene calls are TRBV11-2 and TRBJ1-2, with D unresolved. Germline V lookup: CDR1 SGHAT, CDR2 FQNNGV. The CDR3 is 15 amino acids. V lost 1 base, J lost 5 bases, and 14 bases lay in between. CDR3 amino acids: CASSLGRWLGYGYTF. The CDR3 DNA sequence: TGTGCCAGCAGCTTAGGGAGGTGGTTGGGGTATGGCTACACCTTC. Full variable domain (missing parts from reference TRBV11-2 and TRBJ1-2): EAGVAQSPRYKIIEKRQSVAFWCNPISGHATLYWYQQILGQGPKLLIQFQNNGVVDDSQLPKDRFSAERLKGVDSTLKIQPAKLEDSAVYLCASSLGRWLGYGYTFGSGTRLTVV.

This clone is a singleton in its sample. The chain has TRBV5-1 and TRBJ1-3; 10 positions match TRBD1. Looked up from germline, CDR1 is SGHRS and CDR2 is YFSETQ. Trimming removed 3 bases from V and 3 bases from J; junction bases left unmatched: 6. CDR3 length equals 16 residues. This chain's CDR3 is CASSYKDRGIGNTIYF. The CDR3 DNA follows: TGCGCCAGCAGCTATAAGGACAGGGGGATTGGAAACACCATATATTTT.

The genes are TRBV28 and TRBJ1-2; the match to TRBD1 covers 7 bases. The germline gives CDR1 MDHEN, CDR2 SYDVKM. The CDR3 totals 13 residues. With 6 bases clipped from V and 4 bases from J, the junction kept 5 bases outside the gene matches. DNA of the CDR3: TGTGCCAGCAGACCCGGACAGGCCTATGGCTACACCTTC. Its protein is CASRPGQAYGYTF.

The chain recombines TRBV6-5 with TRBJ2-7; the D is unclear. The V end lost 7 bases, the J end lost 2 bases, and 12 bases lay between the germline ends. CDR3 size: 13 residues. Germline assignment: CDR1 MNHEY and CDR2 SVGAGI. CDR3 amino acids: CASKKPTTYEQYF. The CDR3 bases are TGTGCCAGCAAGAAACCCACAACCTACGAGCAGTACTTC.

This rearrangement joins TRBV14 to TRBJ1-6; no clear D. This CDR3 spans 15 amino acids. V gave up 1 base and J gave up 4 bases, with 8 bases separating them. Germline lookup yields CDR1 SGHDN and CDR2 FVKESK. The CDR3 is CASSQGPGYNSPLHF. In nucleotides, the CDR3 is TGTGCCAGCAGCCAAGGGCCAGGTTATAATTCACCCCTCCACTTT. Full variable domain (rest looked up from reference TRBV14 and TRBJ1-6): EAGVTQFPSHSVIEKGQTVTLRCDPISGHDNLYWYRRVMGKEIKFLLHFVKESKQDESGMPNNRFLAERTGGTYSTLKVQPAELEDSGVYFCASSQGPGYNSPLHFGNGTRLTVT.

This clone turned up a few times. The J gene is TRBJ1-2, the V gene TRBV19; 9 nucleotides line up with TRBD1. After removal of 6 bases from V and 4 bases from J, the junction contained 9 bases not matched to a gene. The CDR3 has 15 residues. From germline, CDR1 is LNHDA and CDR2 SQIVND (reference sequence). This CDR3 is CASSDDRGATYGYTF. CDR3 DNA: TGTGCCAGTAGCGACGACAGGGGGGCCACCTATGGCTACACCTTC.